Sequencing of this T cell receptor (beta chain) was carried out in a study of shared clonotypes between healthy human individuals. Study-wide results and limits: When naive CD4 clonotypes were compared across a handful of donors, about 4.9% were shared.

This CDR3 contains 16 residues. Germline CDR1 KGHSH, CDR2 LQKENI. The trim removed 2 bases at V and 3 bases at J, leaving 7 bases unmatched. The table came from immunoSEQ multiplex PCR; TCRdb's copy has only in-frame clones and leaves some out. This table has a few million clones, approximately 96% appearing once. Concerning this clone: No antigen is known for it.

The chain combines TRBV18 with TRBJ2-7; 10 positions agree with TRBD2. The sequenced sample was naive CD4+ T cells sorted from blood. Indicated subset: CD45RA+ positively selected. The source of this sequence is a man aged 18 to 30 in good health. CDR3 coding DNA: TGTGCCAGCTCACCAACCGGACTAGCGGATATCTACGAGCAGTACTTC. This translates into CASSPTGLADIYEQYF.